One sample yielded the 19 T cell receptor beta chains listed below, sequenced in a study of CD8+ T cells in alopecia areata. cDNA reverse transcribed from extracted RNA served as the sequencing template. Only in-frame clones appear in the TCRdb table, and some are missing; sequencing was by immunoSEQ multiplex PCR. The sample consists of about 200,000 clones, just over 55% of them appearing once. Sequences were obtained from CD8+ T cells sorted from blood. These receptors originate from a human donor in good health.

The chain combines TRBV4-1 with TRBJ1-5, with D perhaps matching TRBD1 (5 bases). CDR1 is MGHRA, CDR2 YSYEKL, per germline. CDR3 length equals 15 residues. V was shortened by 1 base and J by 6 bases, with 13 bases between the two germline ends. CDR3 nucleotide sequence: TGCGCCAGCAGCCAAGGTAGAGGGGCCCGTCAGCCCCAGCATTTT. Encoded protein: CASSQGRGARQPQHF.

The rearrangement uses TRBV27 and TRBJ1-1; weak D call: TRBD1 (6 bases). The V end was cut by 3 bases, the J end by 4 bases, with 12 bases between. The CDR3 extends over 14 amino acids. Germline V CDR1 and CDR2: MNHEY, SMNVEV (reference sequence). The DNA of the CDR3 is TGTGCCAGCAGTTTGTCGGACAGCTTCACTGAAGCTTTCTTT. Its translation: CASSLSDSFTEAFF.

The rearrangement joins TRBV10-2 to TRBJ1-2; D may be TRBD1 (6 bases). The CDR3 contains 14 residues. V was trimmed by 7 bases and J by 3 bases, leaving 15 bases between them. Looked up from germline, CDR1 is WSHSY and CDR2 is SAAADI. The CDR3 reads CASTGGQTDYGYTF. CDR3 DNA: TGCGCCAGCACGGGAGGACAGACGGACTATGGCTACACCTTC.

This clone was picked up a small number of times. This chain joins TRBV10-3 and TRBJ2-3, with 9 bases that match TRBD2. The CDR3 contains 15 residues. Germline assignment: CDR1 ENHRY and CDR2 SYGVKD. Unmatched junction bases numbered 7, after V lost 6 bases and J lost 3 bases. In DNA form, the CDR3 reads TGTGCCATCAGGTGGTGGCGGGGGGGAACAGATACGCAGTATTTT. Its translation: CAIRWWRGGTDTQYF.

The rearrangement links TRBV23-1 to TRBJ1-2, with D perhaps matching TRBD1 (5 bases). TRBV23-1 is sorted into the ORF group, with uncertain function. This CDR3 is built from 14 residues. Between the trimmed V and J ends, which lost 3 bases and 6 bases, there was a span of 14 bases. The CDR3 sequence: CASSHFRQSDGYTF. The CDR3 nucleotides read TGCGCCAGCAGTCATTTTAGACAGTCGGATGGCTACACCTTC.

The chain carries TRBV7-9 and TRBJ2-3; D remains ambiguous. Germline V gene sequence: CDR1 SEHNR, CDR2 FQNEAQ (reference sequence). The V end was cut by 5 bases, the J end by 4 bases, with 16 bases between. The CDR3 covers 15 residues. The CDR3 here is CASSPPVVAPDTQYF. Written as DNA, the CDR3 is TGTGCCAGCAGCCCCCCAGTCGTGGCCCCAGATACGCAGTATTTT.

The chain recombines TRBV27 with TRBJ2-1, with 8 bases that match TRBD1. The germline gives CDR1 MNHEY, CDR2 SMNVEV (reference sequence). The junction had 6 bases not matched to a gene; V was cut back by 2 bases and J by 6 bases. The CDR3 is 15 amino acids. The chain's CDR3 is CASSLRDRTFNEQFF. The DNA of the CDR3 is TGTGCCAGCAGTTTAAGGGACAGGACCTTCAATGAGCAGTTCTTC.

Only a few counts were recorded for this clone. This chain connects TRBV23-1 to TRBJ1-5; unclear D gene. TRBV23-1 has ORF status, its function being uncertain. V dropped 2 bases and J dropped 7 bases, with 3 bases sitting between them. The CDR3 consists of 11 residues. CDR3 sequence reads: CASSQNQPQHF. As DNA, the CDR3 is TGCGCCAGCAGTCAAAACCAGCCCCAGCATTTT.

V is TRBV5-4 and J is TRBJ2-2; weak D call: TRBD1 (6 bases). Germline loops: CDR1 SGHNT, CDR2 YYREEE (reference sequence). Trimming stripped 4 bases from V and 2 bases from J, with 15 bases between. This CDR3 contains 16 residues. CDR3 DNA: TGTGCCAGCAGCCCAACCGGACAGCAAAACACCGGGGAGCTGTTTTTT. Residues: CASSPTGQQNTGELFF. Looking up the rest from reference TRBV5-4 and TRBJ2-2 gives the full variable domain: ETGVTQSPTHLIKTRGQQVTLRCSSQSGHNTVSWYQQALGQGPQFIFQYYREEENGRGNFPPRFSGLQFPNYSSELNVNALELDDSALYLCASSPTGQQNTGELFFGEGSRLTVL.

A single count supports this clone. This chain uses TRBV5-6 with TRBJ2-5; D perhaps matches TRBD2 (6 bases). The germline V gene has CDR1 SGHDT and CDR2 YYEEEE. This CDR3 is 13 amino acids long. V was cut by 6 bases and J by 1 base, with 10 bases left in between. The CDR3 spells CASTRGTQETQYF. CDR3 bases: TGTGCCAGCACCCGGGGGACCCAAGAGACCCAGTACTTC.

Of note for this clone: Additional DNA sequences in this sample encode the identical CDR3. The genes are TRBV11-2 and TRBJ2-3; D remains unclear. This CDR3 contains 12 residues. V lost 3 bases to trimming and J lost 2 bases, with 3 bases between them. Germline loops: CDR1 SGHAT, CDR2 FQNNGV. The CDR3 loop is CASSLITDTQYF. The DNA for the CDR3 is TGTGCCAGCAGCTTGATCACAGATACGCAGTATTTT.

V usage is TRBV27 and J usage is TRBJ2-5, with 9 positions matching TRBD1. This CDR3 has 16 amino acids. The germline V gene has CDR1 MNHEY and CDR2 SMNVEV (reference sequence). V dropped 5 bases and J dropped 1; count of bases not matched to a gene: 8. The chain's CDR3 is CASSGGTGSFQETQYF. CDR3 DNA: TGTGCCAGCAGTGGAGGGACAGGGTCGTTCCAAGAGACCCAGTACTTC.

The chain employs TRBV29-1 and TRBJ1-2; tentative D call: TRBD1 (5 bases). The germline CDR1 and CDR2 sequences are SQVTM and ANQGSEA. The CDR3 runs 12 residues. Between the trimmed V and J ends, which lost 7 bases and 8 bases, there was a span of 17 bases. Here the CDR3 reads CSASDIRSGYTF. Here the CDR3 DNA reads TGCAGCGCTTCGGACATTCGCTCAGGCTACACCTTC.

The rearrangement uses TRBV2 and TRBJ1-4; 7 nucleotides align to TRBD1. The V and J ends lost 6 bases and 4 bases, in that order; junction bases with no gene match: 5. The germline V gene encodes CDR1 SNHLY and CDR2 FYNNEI. This CDR3 spans 14 amino acids. The CDR3 DNA reads TGTGCCAGCAGGCAGGGACAGCTTAATGAAAAACTGTTTTTT. It yields the protein CASRQGQLNEKLFF.

As regards this clone: A junction end diverges from the germline sequence, so it may reflect a read error. The gene calls are TRBV4-1 and TRBJ2-3; D may be TRBD1 (5 bases). Germline V gene data show CDR1 as MGHRA and CDR2 as YSYEKL. The CDR3 is 14 amino acids. The CDR3 loop is CASSQGIDADTQYF. CDR3 in DNA: TGTGCCAGCAGCCAGGGTATAGATGCAGATACGCAGTATTTT.

The chain joins TRBV28 to TRBJ2-7; D not resolved. V was pared by 2 bases and J by 4 bases, with 3 bases between. The CDR3 is 11 amino acids. Germline V gene sequence: CDR1 MDHEN, CDR2 SYDVKM. CDR3 nucleotides: TGTGCCAGCAGTTTAGGGTACGAGCAGTACTTC. Translating it yields CASSLGYEQYF.

The chain links TRBV4-1 to TRBJ1-2; D may be TRBD1 (6 bases). The germline V gene has CDR1 MGHRA and CDR2 YSYEKL. The CDR3 sequence is 15 residues long. The V and J ends lost 0 bases and 13 bases respectively, with 21 bases between them. The CDR3 nucleotides are TGCGCCAGCAGCCAAGATGGGGTTGACAGGTTTGGTGGCACCTTC. Its translation: CASSQDGVDRFGGTF.

In this sample, this clone turned up a few times. This sequence joins TRBV7-9 and TRBJ2-7, with D possibly TRBD2 on 5 matching bases. With 2 bases removed from V and 3 bases from J, the gap between germline ends came to 8 bases. The CDR3 length is 13 residues. Germline V gives CDR1 SEHNR, CDR2 FQNEAQ (reference sequence). The CDR3 here is CASSLRGGYEQYF. CDR3 DNA: TGTGCCAGCAGCTTACGGGGTGGCTACGAGCAGTACTTC.

This clone was seen more than once but under ten times. This rearrangement joins TRBV2 to TRBJ1-2; perhaps TRBD1 as D (5 bases). Germline CDR1 is SNHLY and CDR2 is FYNNEI. V was shortened by 2 bases and J by 8 bases, with 18 bases between the two germline ends. This CDR3 spans 15 amino acids. The CDR3 reads CASSESSSGAEGYTF. The CDR3 DNA reads as TGTGCCAGCAGTGAATCTAGTAGTGGGGCAGAAGGCTACACCTTC.